The TCR beta chain described here comes from a study of cytomegalovirus exposure and HLA in healthy donors. Regarding the study as a whole: More clonal expansion characterized HLA-associated TCR beta chains than equally common others in a later analysis. A later analysis found most CMV-associated TCR beta chains apparently HLA-restricted. Accurate prediction of HLA-A and HLA-B alleles (for most subjects) was reportedly achieved from TCR beta sequences.

To note about this clone: Its cognate antigen is unknown.

Primers included in the PCR were 60 Vbeta and 13 Jbeta primers. Profiled with immunoSEQ multiplex PCR; TCRdb holds only in-frame clones, not every one. The sample lists over 95,000 clones; 77% were seen once. Input material: PBMCs. The receptor was derived from a man aged 40-50 years in good health and CMV-seropositive.

CDR3 residues: CASSSGSPYNEQFF. CDR3 nucleotide sequence: TGTGCCAGCAGCTCGGGGTCCCCCTACAATGAGCAGTTCTTC. The chain has TRBV5-4 and TRBJ2-1, with D possibly TRBD2 on 5 matching bases. The V gene's germline CDR1 is SGHNT and CDR2 YYREEE (reference sequence). The CDR3 contains 14 residues. V lost 3 bases and J 2 bases, leaving 9 bases between the germline ends.